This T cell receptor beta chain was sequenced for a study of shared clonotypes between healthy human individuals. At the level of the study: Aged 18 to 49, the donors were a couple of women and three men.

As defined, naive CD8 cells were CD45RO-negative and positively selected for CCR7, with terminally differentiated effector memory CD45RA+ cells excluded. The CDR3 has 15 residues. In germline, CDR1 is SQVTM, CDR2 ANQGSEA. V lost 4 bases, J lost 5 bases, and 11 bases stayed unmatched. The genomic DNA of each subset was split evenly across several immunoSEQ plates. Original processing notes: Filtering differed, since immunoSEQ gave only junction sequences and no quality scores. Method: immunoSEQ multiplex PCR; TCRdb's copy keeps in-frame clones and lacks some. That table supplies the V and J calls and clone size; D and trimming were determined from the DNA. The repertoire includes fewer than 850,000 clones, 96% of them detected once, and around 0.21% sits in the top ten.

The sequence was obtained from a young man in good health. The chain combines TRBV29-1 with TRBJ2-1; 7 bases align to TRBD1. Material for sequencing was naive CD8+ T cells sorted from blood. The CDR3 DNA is TGCAGCGTTGTGTTCTGGCAGGGGGTGAACAATGAGCAGTTCTTC. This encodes CSVVFWQGVNNEQFF.